The following is a T cell receptor beta chain sequence with its context. The target antigen is unknown. As it was prepared, the TCRbeta library received unique molecular identifiers. From the PCR reads, TCRdb called clonotypes with MiXCR, one entry per CDR3 protein. The sample holds 250,000 to 400,000 distinct CDR3 sequences, around 20% seen once. The data stem from a study of T-cell reconstitution after alpha-beta-depleted transplantation in children. Study results and limitations: Certain patients had high TCRbeta diversity at day 60, and it came from recipient T cells and thymic progenitors that survived. Approximately two months post-transplant, alpha-beta T cells reportedly originated from several hundred expanded graft clones. T cells produced anew were the main source of T-cell counts and diversity one year after transplant.

This TCR was recovered from a male patient younger than 18 who had a stem cell transplant for acute lymphoblastic leukemia, so the T cells may come from the graft donor. Specimen: PBMCs, mostly from graft donor cells, collected 180 days after TCRalphabeta/CD19-depleted stem cell transplant.

CDR3 nucleotide sequence: TGTGCCAGCAGCCCTCCGGGCCGCCCCGGGCAGCCCCAGCATTTT. It is translated as CASSPPGRPGQPQHF. The chain joins TRBV7-2 to TRBJ1-5, with D uncertain. Trimming pared 5 bases from V and 7 bases from J, leaving 18 bases between. The CDR3 spans 15 residues. Germline V gene sequence: CDR1 SGHTA, CDR2 FQGNSA. The full variable domain, rest sourced from reference TRBV7-2 and TRBJ1-5, is GAGVSQSPSNKVTEKGKDVELRCDPISGHTALYWYRQSLGQGLEFLIYFQGNSAPDKSGLPSDRFSAERTGGSVSTLTIQRTQQEDSAVYLCASSPPGRPGQPQHFGDGTRLSIL.